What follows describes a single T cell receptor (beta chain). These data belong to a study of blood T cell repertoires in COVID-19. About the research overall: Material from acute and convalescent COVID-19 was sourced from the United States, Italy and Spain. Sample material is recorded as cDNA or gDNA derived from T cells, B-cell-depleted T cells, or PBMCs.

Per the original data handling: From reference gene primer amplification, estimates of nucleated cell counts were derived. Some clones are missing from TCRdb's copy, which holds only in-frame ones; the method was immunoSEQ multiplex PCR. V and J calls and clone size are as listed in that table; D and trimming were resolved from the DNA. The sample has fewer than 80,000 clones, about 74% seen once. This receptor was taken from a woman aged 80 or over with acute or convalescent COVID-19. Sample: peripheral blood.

CDR3 protein: CASSLTTQETQYF. The DNA of the CDR3 is TGCGCCAGCAGCTTGACTACCCAAGAGACCCAGTACTTC. V gene TRBV5-1 combines with J gene TRBJ2-5; D not resolved. Trimming took 1 base from V and 1 from J, leaving 5 bases between them. CDR1 and CDR2 (germline): SGHRS, YFSETQ. The CDR3 extends over 13 amino acids.